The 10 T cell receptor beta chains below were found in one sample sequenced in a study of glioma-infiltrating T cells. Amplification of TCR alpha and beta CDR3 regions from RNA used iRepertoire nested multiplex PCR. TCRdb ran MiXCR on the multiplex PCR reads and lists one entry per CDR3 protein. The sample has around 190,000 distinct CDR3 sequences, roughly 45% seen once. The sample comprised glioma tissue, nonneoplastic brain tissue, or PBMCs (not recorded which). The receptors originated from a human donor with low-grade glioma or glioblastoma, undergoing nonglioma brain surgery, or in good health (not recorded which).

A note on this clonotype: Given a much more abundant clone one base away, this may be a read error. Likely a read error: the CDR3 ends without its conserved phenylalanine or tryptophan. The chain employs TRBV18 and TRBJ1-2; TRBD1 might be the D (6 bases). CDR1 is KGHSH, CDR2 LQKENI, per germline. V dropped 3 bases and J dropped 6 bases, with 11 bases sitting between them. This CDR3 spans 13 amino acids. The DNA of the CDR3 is TGTGCCAGCTCACCCAGGGGAGGGGATGGCTACACCTGC. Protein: CASSPRGGDGYTC.

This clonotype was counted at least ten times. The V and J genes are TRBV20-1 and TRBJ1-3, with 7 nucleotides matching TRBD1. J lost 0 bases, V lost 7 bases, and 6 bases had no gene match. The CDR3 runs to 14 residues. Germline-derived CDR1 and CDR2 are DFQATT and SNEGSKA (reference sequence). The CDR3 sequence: CSVSSGGSGNTIYF. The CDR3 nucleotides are TGCAGTGTTTCGTCAGGGGGCTCTGGAAACACCATATATTTT.

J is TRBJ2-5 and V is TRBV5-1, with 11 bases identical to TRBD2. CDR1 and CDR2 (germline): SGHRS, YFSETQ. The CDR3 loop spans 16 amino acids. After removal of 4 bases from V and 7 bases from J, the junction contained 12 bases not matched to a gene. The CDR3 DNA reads TGCGCCAGCAGCATTGATCGACTAGCGGGAAGGAGGACCCAGTACTTC. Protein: CASSIDRLAGRRTQYF.

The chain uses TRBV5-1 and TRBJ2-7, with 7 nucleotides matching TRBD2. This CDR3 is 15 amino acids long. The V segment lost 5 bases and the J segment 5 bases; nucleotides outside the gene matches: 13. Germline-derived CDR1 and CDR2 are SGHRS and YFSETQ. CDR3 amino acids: CASRPALAGDDEQYF. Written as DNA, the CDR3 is TGCGCCAGCAGGCCTGCTTTGGCGGGAGACGACGAGCAGTACTTC.

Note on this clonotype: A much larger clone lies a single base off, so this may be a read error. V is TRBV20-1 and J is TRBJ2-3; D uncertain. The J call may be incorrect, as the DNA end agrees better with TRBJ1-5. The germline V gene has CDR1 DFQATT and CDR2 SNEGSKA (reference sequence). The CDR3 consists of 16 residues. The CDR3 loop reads CSASTPRDLLTDTQHF. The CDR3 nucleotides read TGCAGTGCTTCTACACCCCGAGACTTACTCACAGATACGCAGCATTTT.

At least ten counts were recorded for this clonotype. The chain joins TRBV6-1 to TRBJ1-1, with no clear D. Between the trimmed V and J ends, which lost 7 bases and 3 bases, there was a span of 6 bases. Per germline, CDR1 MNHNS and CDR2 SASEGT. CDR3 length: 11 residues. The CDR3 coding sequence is TGTGCCAGCACTGGATACACTGAAGCTTTCTTT. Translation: CASTGYTEAFF.

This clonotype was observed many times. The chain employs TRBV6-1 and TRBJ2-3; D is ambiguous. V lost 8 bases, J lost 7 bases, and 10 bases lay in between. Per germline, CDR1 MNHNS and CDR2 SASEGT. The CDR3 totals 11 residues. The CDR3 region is CASVLGYTQYF. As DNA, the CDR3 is TGTGCCAGCGTTCTAGGATATACGCAGTATTTT.

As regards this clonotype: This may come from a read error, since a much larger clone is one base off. CDR3 nucleotides: TGTGCCAGCAGCTTAGTGTCAACCGGGACTAGCGGGCCGATGGTGACCCAGCACTTC. Protein sequence: CASSLVSTGTSGPMVTQHF. The rearrangement links TRBV7-6 to TRBJ2-5; 12 bases fit TRBD2. Germline values: CDR1 SGHVS, CDR2 FNYEAQ. This CDR3 is built from 19 residues.

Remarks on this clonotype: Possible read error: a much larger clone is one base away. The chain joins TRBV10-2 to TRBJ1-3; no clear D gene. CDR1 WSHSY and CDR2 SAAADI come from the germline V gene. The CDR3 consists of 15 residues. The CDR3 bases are TGTGCCAGCAGTTACTCAGGAACGTACGGAAACACCATATATTTT. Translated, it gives CASSYSGTYGNTIYF.

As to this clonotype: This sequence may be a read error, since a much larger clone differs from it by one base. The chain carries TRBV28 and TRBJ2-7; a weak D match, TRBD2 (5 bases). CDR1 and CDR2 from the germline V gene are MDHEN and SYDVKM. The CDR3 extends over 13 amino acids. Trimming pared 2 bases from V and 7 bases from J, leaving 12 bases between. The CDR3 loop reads CASSLGQREEQYF. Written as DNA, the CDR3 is TGTGCCAGCAGTTTAGGCCAACGGGAAGAGCAGTACTTC.